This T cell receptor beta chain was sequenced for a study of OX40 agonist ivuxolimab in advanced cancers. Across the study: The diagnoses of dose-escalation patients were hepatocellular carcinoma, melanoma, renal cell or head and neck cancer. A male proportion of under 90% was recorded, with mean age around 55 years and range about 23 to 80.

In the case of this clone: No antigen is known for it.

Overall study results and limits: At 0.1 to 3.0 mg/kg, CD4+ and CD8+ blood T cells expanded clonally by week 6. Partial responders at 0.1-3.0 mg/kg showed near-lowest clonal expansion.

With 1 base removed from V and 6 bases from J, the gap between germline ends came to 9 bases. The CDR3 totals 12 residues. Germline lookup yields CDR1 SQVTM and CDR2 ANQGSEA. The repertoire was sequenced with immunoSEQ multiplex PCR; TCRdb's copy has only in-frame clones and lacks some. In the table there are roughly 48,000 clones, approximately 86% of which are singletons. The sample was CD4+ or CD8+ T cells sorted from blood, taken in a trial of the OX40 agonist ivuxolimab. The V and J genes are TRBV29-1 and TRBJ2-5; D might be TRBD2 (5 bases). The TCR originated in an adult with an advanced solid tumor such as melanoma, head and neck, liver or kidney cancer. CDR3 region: CSVEGAVKTQYF. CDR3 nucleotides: TGCAGCGTTGAAGGAGCGGTAAAGACCCAGTACTTC.